This is a list of T cell receptor beta chains from one sample in a study of shared T cell receptors in the human thymus. Only in-frame clones appear in the TCRdb table, and some are missing; sequencing was by immunoSEQ multiplex PCR. The table includes hundreds of thousands of clones, approximately 80% detected once. The same data also contributed to another study, on human thymus T cells.

Sequencing was performed on thymocytes. These receptor sequences come from a boy in the first two years of life with a congenital heart defect. The CDR3 runs from the conserved cysteine through the conserved F or W. Fields, in order: J gene, D gene, V gene, clone size, CDR3 protein, CDR3 DNA. The D gene is left open where the match is weak. Clone size is stated in some rows and not others, as once, few, many or a class when expanded.

TRBJ2-1,.,TRBV27,once,CASSLADRTPFSYNEQFF,TGTGCCAGCAGTCTCGCCGACAGGACGCCTTTCTCCTACAATGAGCAGTTCTTC
TRBJ2-3,.,TRBV28,.,CASITGDTQYF,TGTGCCAGCATTACAGGGGATACGCAGTATTTT
TRBJ2-7,.,TRBV28,.,CASSLLEAGSSYEQYF,TGTGCCAGCAGTTTATTGGAAGCGGGCAGTTCCTACGAGCAGTACTTC
TRBJ2-7,TRBD2,TRBV4-1,.,CASSPGLVIVYEQYF,TGCGCCAGCTCCCCGGGACTAGTTATTGTCTACGAGCAGTACTTC
TRBJ2-6,.,TRBV9,.,CASSAGHSSLALTF,TGTGCCAGCAGCGCCGGTCACAGTTCCCTAGCCCTGACTTTC
TRBJ1-3,.,TRBV4-1,.,CASSQGHLSGNTIYF,TGCGCCAGCAGCCAAGGACACCTCTCTGGAAACACCATATATTTT
TRBJ2-7,TRBD1,TRBV28,.,CASSSDGTGIYYEQYF,TGTGCCAGCAGTAGCGACGGGACAGGGATATATTACGAGCAGTACTTC
TRBJ2-3,TRBD2,TRBV4-3,.,CASSQKGRREANLETDTQYF,TGCGCCAGCAGCCAAAAGGGTCGCCGGGAGGCCAACTTAGAGACAGATACGCAGTATTTT
TRBJ1-2,TRBD1,TRBV7-9,.,CASSLVRGRGNYGYTF,TGTGCCAGCAGCTTAGTAAGGGGGCGCGGGAACTATGGCTACACCTTC
TRBJ2-7,.,TRBV2,.,CASSNSREGKNEQYF,TGTGCCAGCAGCAACAGTCGGGAAGGGAAAAACGAGCAGTACTTC
TRBJ2-2,.,TRBV10-1,.,CASSELAIPPNTGELFF,TGCGCCAGCAGTGAGCTAGCGATCCCCCCGAACACCGGGGAGCTGTTTTTT
TRBJ2-5,TRBD2,TRBV12-5,.,CASGPSRGRDRETQYF,TGTGCTAGTGGTCCCTCCCGCGGGAGGGACCGCGAGACCCAGTACTTC
TRBJ1-4,TRBD1,TRBV5-6,once,CASWWDRGNEKLFF,TGTGCCAGCTGGTGGGACAGGGGTAATGAAAAACTGTTTTTT
TRBJ2-3,TRBD1,TRBV27,.,CASTPRDRGILPTDTQYF,TGTGCCAGCACCCCACGGGACAGGGGAATCCTCCCCACAGATACGCAGTATTTT
TRBJ1-2,.,TRBV9,once,CASSKPQDGYTF,TGTGCCAGCAGTAAGCCCCAGGATGGCTACACCTTC
TRBJ1-2,TRBD1,TRBV7-9,few,CASSQERPGGNYGYTF,TGTGCCAGCAGCCAGGAACGACCAGGGGGCAATTATGGCTACACCTTC
TRBJ2-3,TRBD1,TRBV27,.,CASSTDREQRTQYF,TGTGCCAGCAGTACGGACAGGGAGCAACGTACGCAGTATTTT
TRBJ2-7,.,TRBV30,.,CAWRARQSHKGGSYEQYF,TGTGCCTGGAGGGCTCGACAGTCCCACAAGGGAGGCTCCTACGAGCAGTACTTC
TRBJ2-7,.,TRBV4-2,.,CASSQVGCCYEQYF,TGTGCCAGCAGCCAAGTGGGCTGCTGCTACGAGCAGTACTTC
TRBJ2-5,TRBD1,TRBV18,.,CASSPSPTGIETQYF,TGTGCCAGCTCACCCTCCCCGACAGGGATAGAGACCCAGTACTTC
TRBJ2-3,TRBD2,TRBV10-3,.,CAISESSGSTDTQYF,TGTGCCATCAGTGAATCTAGCGGAAGCACAGATACGCAGTATTTT
TRBJ2-1,TRBD1,TRBV7-9,few,CASSLESGTGTYNEQFF,TGTGCCAGCAGCTTAGAATCCGGGACAGGGACCTACAATGAGCAGTTCTTC
TRBJ2-7,.,TRBV19,.,CASSIRRGYEQYF,TGTGCCAGTAGTATCAGAAGGGGTTACGAGCAGTACTTC
TRBJ1-5,.,TRBV21-1,.,CASSKGDSLNQPQHF,TGTGCCAGCAGCAAAGGGGACAGCCTAAATCAGCCCCAGCATTTT
TRBJ1-4,TRBD1,TRBV29-1,.,CSVEDRDRGEGEKLFF,TGCAGCGTTGAAGATAGGGACAGGGGGGAAGGCGAAAAACTGTTTTTT
TRBJ2-2,TRBD2,TRBV6-1,.,CASSEAPSGGDTGELFF,TGTGCCAGCAGTGAAGCGCCTAGCGGGGGTGATACCGGGGAGCTGTTTTTT
TRBJ1-5,.,TRBV28,few,CASSSAGGQPQHF,TGTGCCAGCAGTTCGGCGGGGGGTCAGCCCCAGCATTTT
TRBJ1-2,TRBD1,TRBV4-1,.,CASSHMTGFDYGYTF,TGCGCCAGCAGCCATATGACAGGGTTTGACTATGGCTACACCTTC
TRBJ2-7,TRBD1,TRBV29-1,.,CSVEAPTGTEQYF,TGCAGCGTTGAAGCCCCGACAGGGACCGAGCAGTACTTC
TRBJ2-1,.,TRBV28,few,CASSLRTKSSYNEQFF,TGTGCCAGCAGTTTACGGACTAAAAGCTCCTACAATGAGCAGTTCTTC
TRBJ1-5,.,TRBV28,.,CASSLWGHNQPQHF,TGTGCCAGCAGTTTATGGGGGCACAATCAGCCCCAGCATTTT
TRBJ2-4,.,TRBV18,once,CASSPRLGSHAAKNIQYF,TGTGCCAGCTCACCACGTCTGGGCTCCCACGCAGCCAAAAACATTCAGTACTTC
TRBJ1-5,.,TRBV6-5,.,CASSYSGGGNQPQHF,TGTGCCAGCAGTTACTCGGGGGGGGGCAATCAGCCCCAGCATTTT
TRBJ2-7,TRBD1,TRBV7-9,.,CASSLRTGGSYEQYF,TGTGCCAGCAGCTTAAGGACAGGGGGCTCCTACGAGCAGTACTTC
TRBJ2-7,TRBD2,TRBV2,.,CASSRGTSHYEQYF,TGTGCCAGCAGCCGCGGGACTAGTCACTACGAGCAGTACTTC
TRBJ2-1,.,TRBV4-3,.,CASSQDLADYNEQFF,TGCGCCAGCAGCCAAGATTTAGCCGACTACAATGAGCAGTTCTTC
TRBJ1-2,TRBD1,TRBV6-5,.,CASENRGGGYTF,TGTGCCAGCGAAAACAGGGGCGGCGGCTACACCTTC
TRBJ2-3,.,TRBV11-3,.,CASSFIRAGKATDTQYF,TGTGCCAGCAGTTTTATTAGGGCGGGAAAGGCAACAGATACGCAGTATTTT
TRBJ1-5,TRBD1,TRBV6-1,.,CASSVQGGVRDQPQHF,TGTGCCAGCAGTGTACAGGGGGGTGTTAGGGATCAGCCCCAGCATTTT
TRBJ2-7,.,TRBV28,few,CASSFIGGEQYF,TGTGCCAGCAGTTTCATAGGAGGCGAGCAGTACTTC
TRBJ2-7,TRBD2,TRBV28,.,CASTLSVVAGVHEQYF,TGTGCCAGCACCCTGTCCGTGGTAGCGGGAGTACACGAGCAGTACTTC
TRBJ1-2,.,TRBV4-3,once,CASSQDRSPTRGYTF,TGCGCCAGCAGCCAAGATAGAAGCCCTACGCGGGGCTACACCTTC
TRBJ2-1,.,TRBV10-3,.,CAISESHPTVNEQFF,TGTGCCATCAGTGAGTCCCACCCGACAGTCAATGAGCAGTTCTTC
TRBJ2-5,.,TRBV6-1,.,CASSEDSDRGETQYF,TGTGCCAGCAGTGAAGATTCAGACCGCGGGGAGACCCAGTACTTC
TRBJ2-6,.,TRBV5-1,.,CASSLGSGTRADVLTF,TGCGCCAGCAGCTTGGGCAGCGGAACCCGGGCAGATGTCCTGACTTTC
TRBJ2-7,TRBD1,TRBV11-2,.,CASSNRGTGDLSAYEQYF,TGTGCCAGCAGCAATAGAGGAACAGGGGACCTTTCAGCCTACGAGCAGTACTTC
TRBJ2-5,TRBD2,TRBV5-1,once,CASSSRTSGRAPETQYF,TGCGCCAGCAGCTCTCGGACTAGCGGGAGGGCTCCAGAGACCCAGTACTTC
TRBJ1-3,TRBD1,TRBV4-1,.,CASSQEGGTGRNTIYF,TGCGCCAGCAGCCAAGAAGGAGGGACAGGACGAAACACCATATATTTT
TRBJ1-2,TRBD1,TRBV6-1,.,CASSEGGETGLTYGYTF,TGTGCCAGCAGTGAAGGAGGGGAGACAGGGCTAACATATGGCTACACCTTC
TRBJ2-7,.,TRBV6-1,.,CASSRRGASYEQYF,TGTGCCAGCAGTCGGAGGGGAGCTTCCTACGAGCAGTACTTC
TRBJ1-2,TRBD1,TRBV7-9,once,CASSPWDRTSYGYTF,TGTGCCAGCAGCCCCTGGGACAGAACTAGCTATGGCTACACCTTC
TRBJ2-7,TRBD2,TRBV2,.,CASSESPGLAGAGQYF,TGTGCCAGCAGTGAATCCCCGGGACTAGCGGGAGCGGGGCAGTACTTC
TRBJ2-5,.,TRBV5-1,.,CASSLRGLKETQYF,TGCGCCAGCAGCTTACGGGGACTGAAAGAGACCCAGTACTTC
TRBJ1-3,.,TRBV5-4,.,CASSLGGSGNTIYF,TGTGCCAGCAGCTTGGGCGGCTCTGGAAACACCATATATTTT
TRBJ2-3,.,TRBV29-1,.,CSAARGNLFTDTQYF,TGCAGCGCCGCCCGAGGGAACCTTTTCACAGATACGCAGTATTTT
TRBJ1-5,TRBD1,TRBV2,.,CASSEMLGGARNQPQHF,TGTGCCAGCAGTGAAATGTTAGGGGGCGCGAGGAATCAGCCCCAGCATTTT
TRBJ2-5,.,TRBV9,few,CASSTLALGTQYF,TGTGCCAGCAGCACACTAGCTCTGGGGACCCAGTACTTC
TRBJ2-7,TRBD2,TRBV10-2,.,CASRGTSGSTAYEQYF,TGCGCCAGCAGGGGGACTAGCGGGTCTACTGCCTACGAGCAGTACTTC
TRBJ2-1,TRBD2,TRBV5-4,.,CASSPGLAGSGIYNEQFF,TGTGCCAGCAGCCCGGGACTAGCGGGCTCCGGAATCTACAATGAGCAGTTCTTC